A selection of T cell receptor beta chains follows, all from one sample in a study of blood T cell repertoires in COVID-19. The method was immunoSEQ multiplex PCR; TCRdb's version includes in-frame clones alone and lacks a portion of them. Here the sample spans roughly 100,000 clones, approximately 80% being singletons. Sequences were obtained from peripheral blood. These receptors all come from a human donor in a cohort sampled during active COVID-19. Both conserved end residues are part of each CDR3. Fields, in order: J gene, CDR3 length, clone size, V gene, CDR3 protein. Clone size appears in some rows only: once, few, many, or a class for an expanded clone.

j_call: TRBJ1-2; cdr3_length: 16; clone_size: once; v_call: TRBV7-6; cdr3_aa: CASSLGTGGEGYGYTF
j_call: TRBJ2-5; cdr3_length: 17; clone_size: NA; v_call: TRBV5-1; cdr3_aa: CASSLDPSGGRQETQYF
j_call: TRBJ2-3; cdr3_length: 17; clone_size: NA; v_call: TRBV5-5; cdr3_aa: CASSHGTSGGAADTQYF
j_call: TRBJ2-3; cdr3_length: 14; clone_size: NA; v_call: TRBV5-1; cdr3_aa: CASSLDREIDTQYF
j_call: TRBJ2-3; cdr3_length: 16; clone_size: NA; v_call: TRBV27; cdr3_aa: CASSLSPGQGTDTQYF
j_call: TRBJ2-7; cdr3_length: 13; clone_size: NA; v_call: TRBV7-2; cdr3_aa: CASSLTGGYEQYF
j_call: TRBJ2-3; cdr3_length: 22; clone_size: few; v_call: TRBV4-1; cdr3_aa: CASSPTPYDLRLLAGGPDTQYF
j_call: TRBJ1-6; cdr3_length: 17; clone_size: NA; v_call: TRBV7-2; cdr3_aa: CASSRNSGSGRNSPLHF
j_call: TRBJ2-4; cdr3_length: 15; clone_size: NA; v_call: TRBV4-2; cdr3_aa: CASSQGPAAKNIQYF
j_call: TRBJ1-6; cdr3_length: 15; clone_size: NA; v_call: TRBV5-1; cdr3_aa: CASSLDVSGNSPLHF
j_call: TRBJ2-1; cdr3_length: 15; clone_size: NA; v_call: TRBV6-5; cdr3_aa: CASSKRDRGLLEQFF
j_call: TRBJ2-2; cdr3_length: 16; clone_size: NA; v_call: TRBV19; cdr3_aa: CASSSTKGQYTGELFF
j_call: TRBJ2-1; cdr3_length: 14; clone_size: once; v_call: TRBV3-1/TRBV3-2; cdr3_aa: CASSQGTSGNEQFF
j_call: TRBJ2-7; cdr3_length: 15; clone_size: NA; v_call: TRBV7-9; cdr3_aa: CASSFVPSGGHEQYF
j_call: TRBJ2-3; cdr3_length: 15; clone_size: NA; v_call: TRBV24-1; cdr3_aa: CATSDLTSGGYTQYF
j_call: TRBJ1-2; cdr3_length: 15; clone_size: NA; v_call: TRBV4-2; cdr3_aa: CASSQGTGGNYGYTF
j_call: TRBJ2-7; cdr3_length: 13; clone_size: few; v_call: TRBV4-1; cdr3_aa: CASSQDRGWEQYF
j_call: TRBJ1-6; cdr3_length: 18; clone_size: NA; v_call: TRBV27; cdr3_aa: CASTNPWTGDLSNSPLHF
j_call: TRBJ2-5; cdr3_length: 16; clone_size: NA; v_call: TRBV6-2/TRBV6-3; cdr3_aa: CASSTSTGGLEATQYF
j_call: TRBJ1-6; cdr3_length: 12; clone_size: NA; v_call: TRBV30; cdr3_aa: CACGYDNSPLHF
j_call: TRBJ2-6; cdr3_length: 17; clone_size: NA; v_call: TRBV5-1; cdr3_aa: CASSSGQGRTGANVLTF
j_call: TRBJ1-2; cdr3_length: 13; clone_size: NA; v_call: TRBV9; cdr3_aa: CASSVARDRGYTF
j_call: TRBJ2-1; cdr3_length: 13; clone_size: once; v_call: TRBV6-5; cdr3_aa: CASRGQAEDEQFF